The clone carrying this TCR beta chain was detected only a few times. These data are taken from a study of blood T cell repertoires in COVID-19. Germline CDR1 LNHDA, CDR2 SQIVND (reference sequence). V lost 4 bases to trimming and J lost 4 bases, with 10 bases between them. The CDR3 consists of 13 residues. Original analysis: Amplification from reference gene primers served as the basis for estimated nucleated cell counts. TCRdb's copy holds only in-frame clones and misses some; the assay was immunoSEQ multiplex PCR. V and J calls and clone size follow that table, whereas D and trimming were derived from the DNA. The data contain about 260,000 clones, around 83% of them singletons.

The TCR originated in a woman aged 40 to 50 who had recovered from COVID-19. This chain joins TRBV19 and TRBJ1-2, with D unclear. The sequencing sample was made of peripheral blood. The CDR3 DNA is TGTGCCAGTAGTAAAGTACGGGGCTATGGCTACACCTTC. Translated, it gives CASSKVRGYGYTF. The whole variable domain, filled in from reference TRBV19 and TRBJ1-2, reads DGGITQSPKYLFRKEGQNVTLSCEQNLNHDAMYWYRQDPGQGLRLIYYSQIVNDFQKGDIAEGYSVSREKKESFPLTVTSAQKNPTAFYLCASSKVRGYGYTFGSGTRLTVV.